The clone carrying this TCR beta chain has a handful of counts. Its matching antigen is unknown. TCRdb independently ran MiXCR on the reads; one entry per CDR3 protein. The sample holds about 63,000 distinct CDR3 sequences, 20% to 25% seen once. This sample is drawn from a study of T cell repertoires in cytomegalovirus infection. Trimming took off 4 bases at V and 3 bases at J, with 10 bases between the two ends. Germline V CDR1 and CDR2: SGHVS, FQNEAQ. This CDR3 has 13 amino acids. This specimen consisted of CD8+ T cells from cultured PBMCs, obtained from culture after CMV antigen stimulation. This chain joins TRBV7-8 and TRBJ2-7; D remains unclear. This TCR was sampled from a human donor in good health (CMV status not recorded). Some clones in this sample may be carry-over from other donors' samples. CDR3 in DNA: TGTGCCAGCAGCTACGGGCCTCGCTACGAGCAGTACTTC. This codes for CASSYGPRYEQYF.